The 25 T cell receptor beta chains in this list originate from one sample, sequenced in a study of T cell repertoires in cytomegalovirus infection. TCRdb itself ran the reads through MiXCR, one entry per CDR3 protein. The repertoire includes about 740,000 distinct CDR3 sequences, roughly 36% of them detected once, and roughly 18% sits in the top ten. The antigens these receptors bind are not known. The specimen comprised cultured PBMCs, sampled from culture after CMV antigen stimulation. These receptor sequences come from a human donor in good health (CMV status not recorded). Some clones in this sample may be carry-over from other donors' samples.

This clonotype was counted only a few times. CDR3 protein: CASSPQGTLTDTQYF. The CDR3 DNA reads as TGTGCCAGCAGCCCTCAGGGGACTCTCACAGATACGCAGTATTTT. This chain uses TRBV12-3 or TRBV12-4 with TRBJ2-3; possibly TRBD1 or TRBD2 for D (6 bases each). The CDR3 loop spans 15 amino acids. The V and J ends lost 6 bases and 2 bases respectively, with 15 bases between them.

This clonotype was counted between two and nine times. V gene TRBV7-2 combines with J gene TRBJ2-5; D unresolved. V was shortened by 5 bases and J by 0 bases, with 10 bases between the two germline ends. The germline CDR1 and CDR2 sequences are SGHTA and FQGNSA. This CDR3 comprises 14 residues. Here the CDR3 DNA reads TGTGCCAGCAGCACAAGACGGGACCAAGAGACCCAGTACTTC. Its translation: CASSTRRDQETQYF. Based on the CDR3 plus reference TRBV7-2 and TRBJ2-5, the full variable domain is GAGVSQSPSNKVTEKGKDVELRCDPISGHTALYWYRQSLGQGLEFLIYFQGNSAPDKSGLPSDRFSAERTGGSVSTLTIQRTQQEDSAVYLCASSTRRDQETQYFGPGTRLLVL.

The chain is built from TRBV7-2 and TRBJ1-1; D is ambiguous. CDR1 and CDR2 from the germline V gene are SGHTA and FQGNSA. The V end was cut by 1 base, the J end by 10 bases, with 13 bases between. The CDR3 sequence is 13 residues long. DNA for the CDR3: TGTGCCAGCAGCTTAGATTCCCGCGTTGGAGCTTTCTTT. This gives the protein CASSLDSRVGAFF.

A few counts support this clonotype. The V and J genes are TRBV12-5 and TRBJ1-4, with 10 nucleotides matching TRBD1. The CDR3 has 14 residues. J was trimmed by 5 bases and V by 6 bases; bases with no gene match: 3. Germline V gene lookup returns CDR1 LGHNT and CDR2 FRNRAP. The CDR3, as DNA: TGTGCTAGTGGCCTGGGACAGGGGAATGAAAAACTGTTTTTT. Its protein product is CASGLGQGNEKLFF.

This clonotype occurred a few times. The gene calls are TRBV7-9 and TRBJ2-5; D not resolved. Trimming left V 2 bases short and J 3 bases short, with 10 bases between. Germline values: CDR1 SEHNR, CDR2 FQNEAQ (reference sequence). This CDR3 comprises 14 residues. CDR3 loop: CASSLQVGEETQYF. The DNA of the CDR3 is TGTGCCAGCAGCTTACAGGTTGGCGAAGAGACCCAGTACTTC.

This chain uses TRBV7-8 with TRBJ2-2; D uncertain. V was shortened by 1 base and J by 6 bases, with 12 bases between the two germline ends. The CDR3 totals 15 residues. Germline CDR1 and CDR2: SGHVS and FQNEAQ. CDR3 residues: CASSLVSSASGELFF. The CDR3 nucleotides read TGTGCCAGCAGCTTAGTTTCCTCAGCTTCCGGGGAGCTGTTTTTT.

This clonotype was observed a handful of times. The chain recombines TRBV20-1 with TRBJ2-7, with a tentative D call TRBD1 (6 bases). This CDR3 has 15 residues. Per the germline V gene, CDR1 is DFQATT and CDR2 is SNEGSKA (reference sequence). The V end lost 1 base, the J end lost 3 bases, and 16 bases lay between the germline ends. CDR3 sequence: CSARGGRGGNYEQYF. The DNA for the CDR3 is TGCAGTGCTAGAGGTGGCAGGGGTGGGAACTACGAGCAGTACTTC.

This chain connects TRBV11-2 to TRBJ1-1; D is uncertain. The ends were cut back, 3 bases at V and 0 bases at J, with 14 bases in the middle. This CDR3 is 16 amino acids long. From germline, CDR1 is SGHAT and CDR2 FQNNGV. In nucleotides, the CDR3 is TGTGCCAGCAGCTTTACGTCTCTACGGCTGAACACTGAAGCTTTCTTT. Translation: CASSFTSLRLNTEAFF.

The V call is TRBV7-9, the J call TRBJ1-1; 9 positions match TRBD1. J lost 4 bases, V lost 5 bases, and 8 bases had no gene match. The CDR3 extends over 15 amino acids. Germline V lookup: CDR1 SEHNR, CDR2 FQNEAQ (reference sequence). The chain's CDR3 is CASSPMTGGATEAFF. The CDR3 region has the DNA TGTGCCAGCAGCCCGATGACAGGGGGAGCCACTGAAGCTTTCTTT.

The J gene is TRBJ2-1, the V gene TRBV7-9, with 8 positions matching TRBD2. CDR3 length: 16 amino acids. Trimming at V came to 0 bases and at J to 6 bases, leaving 7 bases not matched to a gene. The germline V gene has CDR1 SEHNR and CDR2 FQNEAQ (reference sequence). The CDR3 here is CASSLAPGRASNEQFF. DNA for the CDR3: TGTGCCAGCAGCTTAGCGCCCGGGAGGGCCTCCAATGAGCAGTTCTTC.

This chain links TRBV11-2 with TRBJ2-1, with D possibly being TRBD2 (5 bases). The V and J ends lost 3 bases and 6 bases respectively, with 12 bases between them. Germline loops: CDR1 SGHAT, CDR2 FQNNGV. This CDR3 is 14 amino acids long. CDR3 coding DNA: TGTGCCAGCAGCTTCCTAACTAGAACCAATGAGCAGTTCTTC. This gives the protein CASSFLTRTNEQFF.

This clonotype was counted a single time. The V gene is TRBV20-1, the J gene TRBJ2-3, with D possibly TRBD2 on 5 matching bases. The CDR3 contains 11 residues. Looked up from germline, CDR1 is DFQATT and CDR2 is SNEGSKA (reference sequence). With 8 bases removed from V and 5 bases from J, the gap between germline ends came to 11 bases. The CDR3 sequence: CSPPEGDTQYF. CDR3 in DNA: TGCAGTCCCCCCGAGGGAGATACGCAGTATTTT.

The chain links TRBV18 to TRBJ1-3; no definite D call. Trimming stripped 1 base from V and 9 bases from J, with 10 bases between. The CDR3 is 13 amino acids. In germline, CDR1 is KGHSH, CDR2 LQKENI. CDR3 nucleotides: TGTGCCAGCTCACCACTGGAGGGCCGCACCATATATTTT. Protein: CASSPLEGRTIYF.

This clonotype was detected only a few times. This chain connects TRBV4-3 to TRBJ1-1; D not resolved. Germline V gene lookup returns CDR1 LGHNA and CDR2 YSLEER. This CDR3 has 14 residues. The V gene lost 6 bases and the J gene lost 1 base, with 12 bases spanning the gap. CDR3 sequence reads: CASSLFTENTEAFF. The CDR3 DNA follows: TGCGCCAGCAGTCTATTTACAGAGAACACTGAAGCTTTCTTT.

The V and J genes are TRBV12-3 or TRBV12-4 and TRBJ1-1, with D possibly being TRBD1 (5 bases). V was clipped by 1 base and J by 3 bases, with 9 bases between them. The CDR3 runs 14 residues. The CDR3 region has the DNA TGTGCCAGCAGTTTAGGAGGGGTTCACACTGAAGCTTTCTTT. Translated, it gives CASSLGGVHTEAFF.

This clonotype has a single count. The chain carries TRBV23-1 and TRBJ1-5; 10 nucleotides agree with TRBD1. TRBV23-1 is an ORF, and what it does is uncertain. This CDR3 has 16 residues. V lost 3 bases, J lost 6 bases, and 8 bases stayed unmatched. CDR3 region: CASSHPGQGICQPQHF. CDR3 nucleotides: TGCGCCAGCAGTCACCCGGGACAGGGGATCTGTCAGCCCCAGCATTTT.

This clonotype has only a few counts. The chain employs TRBV7-9 and TRBJ2-5; unclear D gene. Germline CDR1 reads SEHNR; CDR2 reads FQNEAQ (reference sequence). CDR3 length equals 15 residues. V was pared by 5 bases and J by 4 bases, with 17 bases between. In DNA form, the CDR3 reads TGTGCCAGCAGCCTCCCATTTACCATCGGAGAGACCCAGTACTTC. This codes for CASSLPFTIGETQYF.

As for this clonotype: The junction departs from the called germline gene at one end, perhaps through a read error. The CDR3 sequence is CASSQERAGVYEEYF. CDR3 DNA sequence: TGCGCCAGCAGCCAAGAGAGGGCAGGTGTGTACGAGGAGTACTTC. J is TRBJ2-7 and V is TRBV4-3; D may be TRBD2 (5 bases). The CDR3 contains 15 residues. Germline V CDR1 and CDR2: LGHNA, YSLEER.

Notes on this clonotype: A junction end diverges from the germline sequence, so it may reflect a read error. This chain uses TRBV4-1 with TRBJ2-1, with unresolved D. Germline V gene lookup returns CDR1 MGHRA and CDR2 YSYEKL. The CDR3 covers 13 residues. CDR3 nucleotides: TGTGCCAGCAGCCAAGATCTGGGTAATGAGCAGTTCTTC. Its protein is CASSQDLGNEQFF.

This clonotype was found many times. This chain connects TRBV7-2 to TRBJ2-7; TRBD1 is a possible D gene (5 bases). V was clipped by 5 bases and J by 3 bases, with 14 bases between them. Germline V gene sequence: CDR1 SGHTA, CDR2 FQGNSA. CDR3 length: 14 residues. In DNA, the CDR3 is TGTGCCAGCAGCCCAGGGCCGCTGTTCTACGAGCAGTACTTC. As protein: CASSPGPLFYEQYF.

As concerns this clonotype: Since a much larger clone is just one base distant, this may be a read error. The gene calls are TRBV7-2 and TRBJ1-5; weak D call: TRBD1 (5 bases). The CDR3 is 15 amino acids. Germline V gene lookup returns CDR1 SGHTA and CDR2 FQGNSA. CDR3 amino acids: CASSLGGVSNQPKHF. The CDR3 nucleotides are TGTGCCAGCAGCTTAGGAGGGGTGAGCAATCAGCCCAAGCATTTT.

This chain links TRBV7-9 with TRBJ1-2; no definite D call. The CDR3 totals 13 residues. Germline V gives CDR1 SEHNR, CDR2 FQNEAQ (reference sequence). V was cut by 5 bases and J by 7 bases, with 14 bases left in between. The CDR3 DNA sequence: TGTGCCAGCAGCCCCGAACGGGGAGGTGGCTACACCTTC. It yields the protein CASSPERGGGYTF.

This clonotype was seen only once. This chain uses TRBV9 with TRBJ2-5; possibly TRBD2 for D (6 bases). The ends were cut back, 0 bases at V and 4 bases at J, with 13 bases in the middle. The CDR3 loop spans 15 amino acids. Per the germline V gene, CDR1 is SGDLS and CDR2 is YYNGEE. The CDR3 DNA reads TGTGCCAGCAGCGTAGCTGGGGGAGGAGGAGAGACCCAGTACTTC. It is translated as CASSVAGGGGETQYF.

This clonotype was observed at least ten times. The chain links TRBV6-2 or TRBV6-3 to TRBJ1-2, with unresolved D. Germline V CDR1 and CDR2: MNHEY, SVGEGT. Trimming cost V 2 bases and J 3 bases, with 19 bases left between them. The CDR3 has 17 residues. The CDR3 loop is CASSYGRIWMVDYGYTF. CDR3 bases: TGTGCCAGCAGTTACGGTCGAATTTGGATGGTTGACTATGGCTACACCTTC.

This clonotype was counted only a few times. This chain links TRBV10-2 with TRBJ1-5; no definite D call. The CDR3 sequence is 15 residues long. V dropped 3 bases and J dropped 5 bases, with 14 bases sitting between them. Germline V gene lookup returns CDR1 WSHSY and CDR2 SAAADI. The CDR3 sequence is CASSDVKRGDQPQHF. The CDR3 DNA sequence: TGCGCCAGCAGTGACGTCAAGAGAGGCGATCAGCCCCAGCATTTT.